This T cell receptor beta chain was captured by sequencing in a study of early T cells in non-severe SARS-CoV-2 infection. On the study more broadly: Whole-blood bulk RNA, unsorted, was sequenced, and chains were unpaired.

Germline values: CDR1 GTSNPN, CDR2 SVGIG (reference sequence). This CDR3 is built from 13 residues. The V end lost 1 base, the J end lost 9 bases, and 13 bases lay between the germline ends. This clonotype occurred a few times. What it binds is not known. Overall study findings and caveats: There was a bias toward anti-spike CD8 responses in VDJdb matching, which missed private and CD4 specificities.

Separate cDNA molecules each had unique molecular identifiers attached to them. TCRdb reanalysed the 5' RACE reads using MiXCR and keeps one entry per CDR3 protein. The repertoire holds 61,000 or so distinct CDR3 sequences, with around 12% as singletons. The chain combines TRBV30 with TRBJ1-5, with D perhaps TRBD1 (6 bases). The sample was whole blood, taken at baseline. The origin of this receptor is an adult who was a healthcare worker with PCR-confirmed SARS-CoV-2 infection or an uninfected control (not recorded which). The donor label of this sample is uncertain. CDR3 protein: CAWSGGRDRPQHF. Here the CDR3 DNA reads TGTGCCTGGAGTGGGGGGCGAGACCGGCCCCAGCATTTT.